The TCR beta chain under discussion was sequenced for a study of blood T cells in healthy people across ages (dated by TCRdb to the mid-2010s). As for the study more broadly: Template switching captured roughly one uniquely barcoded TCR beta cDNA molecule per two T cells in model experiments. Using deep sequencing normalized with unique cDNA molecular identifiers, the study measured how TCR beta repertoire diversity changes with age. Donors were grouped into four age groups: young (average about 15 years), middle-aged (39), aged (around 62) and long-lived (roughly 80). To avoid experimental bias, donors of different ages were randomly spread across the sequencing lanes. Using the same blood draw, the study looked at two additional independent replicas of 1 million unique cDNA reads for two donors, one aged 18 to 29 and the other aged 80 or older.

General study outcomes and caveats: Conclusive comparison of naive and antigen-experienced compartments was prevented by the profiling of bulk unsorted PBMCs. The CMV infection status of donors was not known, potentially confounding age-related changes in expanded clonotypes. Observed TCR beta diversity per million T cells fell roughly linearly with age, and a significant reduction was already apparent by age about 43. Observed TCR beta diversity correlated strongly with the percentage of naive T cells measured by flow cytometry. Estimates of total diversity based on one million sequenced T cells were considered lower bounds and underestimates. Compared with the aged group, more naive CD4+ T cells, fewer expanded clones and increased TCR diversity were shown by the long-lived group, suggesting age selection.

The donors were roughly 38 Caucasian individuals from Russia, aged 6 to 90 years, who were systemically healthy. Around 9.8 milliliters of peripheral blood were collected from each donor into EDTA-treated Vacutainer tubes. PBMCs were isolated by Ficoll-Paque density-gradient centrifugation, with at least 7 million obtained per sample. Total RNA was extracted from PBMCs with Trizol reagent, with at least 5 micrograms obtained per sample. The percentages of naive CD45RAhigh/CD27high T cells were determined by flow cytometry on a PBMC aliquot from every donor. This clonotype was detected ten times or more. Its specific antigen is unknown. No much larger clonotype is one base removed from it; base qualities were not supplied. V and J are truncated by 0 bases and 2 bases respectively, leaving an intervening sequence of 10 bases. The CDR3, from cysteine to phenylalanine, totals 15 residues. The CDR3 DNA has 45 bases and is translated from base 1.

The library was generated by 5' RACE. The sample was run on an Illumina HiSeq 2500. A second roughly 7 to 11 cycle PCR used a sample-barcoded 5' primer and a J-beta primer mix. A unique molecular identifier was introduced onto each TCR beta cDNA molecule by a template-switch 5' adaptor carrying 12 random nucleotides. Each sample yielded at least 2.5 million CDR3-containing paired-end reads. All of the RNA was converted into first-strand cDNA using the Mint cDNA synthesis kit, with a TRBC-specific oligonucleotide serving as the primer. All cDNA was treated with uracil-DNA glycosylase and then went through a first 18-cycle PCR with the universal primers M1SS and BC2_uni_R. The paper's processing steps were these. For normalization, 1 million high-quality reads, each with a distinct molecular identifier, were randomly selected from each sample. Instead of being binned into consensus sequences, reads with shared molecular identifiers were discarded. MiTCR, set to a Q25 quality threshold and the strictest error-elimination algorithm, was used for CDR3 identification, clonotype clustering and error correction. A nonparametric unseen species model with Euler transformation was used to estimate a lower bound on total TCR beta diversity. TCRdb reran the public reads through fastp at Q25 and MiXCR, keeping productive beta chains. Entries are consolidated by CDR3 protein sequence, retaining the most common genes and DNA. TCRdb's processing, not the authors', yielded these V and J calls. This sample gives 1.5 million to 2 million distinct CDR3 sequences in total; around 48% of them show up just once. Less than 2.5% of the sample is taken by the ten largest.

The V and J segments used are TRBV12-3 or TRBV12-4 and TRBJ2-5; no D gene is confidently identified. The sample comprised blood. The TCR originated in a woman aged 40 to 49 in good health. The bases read TGTGCCAGCAGTTTAGCGCCACACCAGCAAGAGACCCAGTACTTC. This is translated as CASSLAPHQQETQYF.